The 22 T cell receptor beta chains reported below all come from one sample, sequenced in a study of blood T cell repertoires in COVID-19. Measured with immunoSEQ multiplex PCR; TCRdb has only the in-frame clones, and not every one. This table holds some 300,000 clones, roughly 87% found once. Sample: PBMCs or T cells enriched from blood (not recorded which). The receptors derive from a woman younger than 45 who had recovered from COVID-19.

This rearrangement joins TRBV28 to TRBJ2-3; 8 bases are a match to TRBD1. V lost 8 bases and J lost 1; bases outside the gene matches: 2. The CDR3 is 13 amino acids. Per the germline V gene, CDR1 is MDHEN and CDR2 is SYDVKM. The CDR3, as DNA: TGTGCCAGCCTGGACAGGGGCACAGATACGCAGTATTTT. Its translation is CASLDRGTDTQYF.

The chain couples TRBV10-3 to TRBJ1-6; D gene uncertain. With 6 bases removed from V and 4 bases from J, the gap between germline ends came to 13 bases. Germline lookup yields CDR1 ENHRY and CDR2 SYGVKD. CDR3 length: 15 residues. DNA for the CDR3: TGTGCCATCAGACCGGGGTTCGGGTATAATTCACCCCTCCACTTT. Amino acids: CAIRPGFGYNSPLHF.

This clone was seen a handful of times. CDR3 coding DNA: TGTGCCAGCAGCCTATTAGGGACAGGGGTTAGCCAAGAGACCCAGTACTTC. Its translation is CASSLLGTGVSQETQYF. The rearrangement links TRBV2 to TRBJ2-5, with 10 bases matching TRBD1. Germline CDR1 and CDR2: SNHLY and FYNNEI. V shed 6 bases, J shed 1 base, and the junction held 11 bases outside the gene matches. CDR3 length equals 17 residues.

The J gene is TRBJ2-3, the V gene TRBV2, with TRBD2 matching over 8 bases. V dropped 7 bases and J dropped 2; count of bases not matched to a gene: 5. The germline gives CDR1 SNHLY, CDR2 FYNNEI. This CDR3 has 14 amino acids. The CDR3 loop is CASKGGLATDTQYF. In DNA, the CDR3 is TGTGCCAGCAAAGGTGGACTAGCCACAGATACGCAGTATTTT.

The J gene is TRBJ1-1, the V gene TRBV9, with D hard to call. V gave up 0 bases and J gave up 3 bases, with 12 bases separating them. Germline CDR1 reads SGDLS; CDR2 reads YYNGEE. The CDR3 consists of 15 residues. The CDR3 coding sequence is TGTGCCAGCAGCGTAGGTTCCGGGTTTGACACTGAAGCTTTCTTT. Translated: CASSVGSGFDTEAFF.

The V gene is TRBV5-4, the J gene TRBJ1-2, with a possible D match to TRBD1 (5 bases). The CDR3 runs 13 residues. The germline V and J ends were trimmed by 5 bases and 8 bases, with 16 bases remaining between them. Germline V gene sequence: CDR1 SGHNT, CDR2 YYREEE (reference sequence). The CDR3 DNA is TGTGCCAGCAGACTGGGGGGAAAGAGGGGCTACACCTTC. The encoded protein is CASRLGGKRGYTF. Filled out from reference TRBV5-4 and TRBJ1-2, the complete variable domain reads ETGVTQSPTHLIKTRGQQVTLRCSSQSGHNTVSWYQQALGQGPQFIFQYYREEENGRGNFPPRFSGLQFPNYSSELNVNALELDDSALYLCASRLGGKRGYTFGSGTRLTVV.

Of note for this clone: In the same sample, other DNA sequences code for this CDR3. The CDR3 bases are TGTGCCAGCAGTTCTATGGGCCTGCCCAACTATGGCTACACCTTC. Translating it yields CASSSMGLPNYGYTF. The chain joins TRBV6-5 to TRBJ1-2; D ambiguous. Trimming removed 4 bases at V and 2 bases at J, with 14 bases between. CDR3 length: 15 residues. From germline, CDR1 is MNHEY and CDR2 SVGAGI.

This clone appeared a single time. V usage is TRBV19 and J usage is TRBJ2-2; D is ambiguous. The V gene lost 7 bases and the J gene lost 8 bases, with 8 bases spanning the gap. Germline V gene lookup returns CDR1 LNHDA and CDR2 SQIVND (reference sequence). The CDR3 has 11 amino acids. This CDR3 is CASNNKGELFF. The CDR3 nucleotides read TGTGCCAGTAACAATAAGGGGGAGCTGTTTTTT.

The chain is built from TRBV5-1 and TRBJ1-1, with TRBD1 matching over 7 bases. CDR1 and CDR2 from the germline V gene are SGHRS and YFSETQ. Trimming took 0 bases from V and 4 from J; bases not matched to a gene: 9. The length of the CDR3 is 16 residues. Written as DNA, the CDR3 is TGCGCCAGCAGCTTGGTGGAGGGGGCGGGAAGCACTGAAGCTTTCTTT. Translated: CASSLVEGAGSTEAFF.

J is TRBJ1-1 and V is TRBV28; D gene ambiguous. There are 15 residues in the CDR3. In germline, CDR1 is MDHEN, CDR2 SYDVKM. Trimming cost V 5 bases and J 4 bases, with 17 bases left between them. The DNA of the CDR3 is TGTGCCAGCAGTCCACTGACTCGAGGGATCACTGAAGCTTTCTTT. This gives the protein CASSPLTRGITEAFF.

The chain combines TRBV11-2 with TRBJ2-3; weak D call: TRBD1 (6 bases). Trimming left V 8 bases short and J 4 bases short, with 22 bases between. The V gene's germline CDR1 is SGHAT and CDR2 FQNNGV. This CDR3 is 16 amino acids long. CDR3 DNA sequence: TGTGCCAGCCGATACCGACAGGCCACGACCCCAGATACGCAGTATTTT. This gives the protein CASRYRQATTPDTQYF.

This clone was seen just once. The rearrangement links TRBV7-8 to TRBJ2-3; 15 bases fit TRBD2. CDR3 length: 17 amino acids. V was pared by 1 base and J by 4 bases, with 3 bases of the junction left unmatched. Per germline, CDR1 SGHVS and CDR2 FQNEAQ. In DNA, the CDR3 is TGTGCCAGCAGCTTAGGGACTAGCGGGGGGGCCCCAGATACGCAGTATTTT. Translation gives CASSLGTSGGAPDTQYF. The complete variable domain, with remaining parts taken from reference TRBV7-8 and TRBJ2-3, reads GAGVSQSPRYKVAKRGQDVALRCDPISGHVSLFWYQQALGQGPEFLTYFQNEAQLDKSGLPSDRFFAERPEGSVSTLKIQRTQQEDSAVYLCASSLGTSGGAPDTQYFGPGTRLTVL.

This rearrangement joins TRBV24-1 to TRBJ2-3, with TRBD1 matching over 7 bases. The germline CDR1 and CDR2 sequences are KGHDR and SFDVKD. CDR3 length: 16 amino acids. The trim removed 4 bases at V and 1 base at J, leaving 7 bases unmatched. CDR3 amino acids: CATSDSTGYGTDTQYF. The CDR3 bases are TGTGCCACCAGTGACTCGACAGGGTACGGCACAGATACGCAGTATTTT.

The chain employs TRBV10-3 and TRBJ2-5, with 11 bases fitting TRBD2. CDR3 length: 15 amino acids. The germline CDR1 and CDR2 sequences are ENHRY and SYGVKD. The V and J ends lost 0 bases and 5 bases, in that order; junction bases with no gene match: 2. This chain's CDR3 is CAISESSGGEETQYF. The CDR3 nucleotides are TGTGCCATCAGTGAGTCTAGCGGGGGGGAGGAGACCCAGTACTTC.

This clone was seen more than once but under ten times. The chain joins TRBV10-1 to TRBJ2-3; D unclear. The germline V gene encodes CDR1 WNHNN and CDR2 SYGVQD (reference sequence). Trimming pared 2 bases from V and 0 bases from J, leaving 9 bases between. The CDR3 covers 15 residues. CDR3 amino acids: CASSEDGSSTDTQYF. In DNA form, the CDR3 reads TGCGCCAGCAGTGAGGACGGGTCTAGCACAGATACGCAGTATTTT.

This chain connects TRBV25-1 to TRBJ2-3, with 7 bases matching TRBD2. Germline trimming cut 3 bases from V and 3 bases from J; bases unmatched to any gene: 6. This CDR3 contains 15 residues. The germline gives CDR1 MGHDK, CDR2 SYGVNS. CDR3 amino acids: CASSEDGGKTDTQYF. In nucleotides, the CDR3 is TGTGCCAGCAGTGAGGACGGGGGGAAGACAGATACGCAGTATTTT.

The chain combines TRBV11-3 with TRBJ2-3; weak D call: TRBD2 (6 bases). V lost 1 base and J lost 2, with 13 bases in between. This CDR3 is 16 amino acids long. CDR1 and CDR2 from the germline V gene are SGHNT and YENEEA. CDR3 loop: CASSLGRRGTTDTQYF. The CDR3 region has the DNA TGTGCCAGCAGCTTAGGGCGGCGGGGAACCACAGATACGCAGTATTTT.

V gene TRBV7-9 combines with J gene TRBJ2-1, with 10 nucleotides matching TRBD1. CDR3 length equals 13 residues. J lost 13 bases, V lost 1 base, and 4 bases had no gene match. Germline V gene data show CDR1 as SEHNR and CDR2 as FQNEAQ (reference sequence). The CDR3 reads CASSLGGTGEQFF. CDR3 coding DNA: TGTGCCAGCAGCTTAGGGGGGACAGGGGAACAGTTCTTC.

J is TRBJ1-5 and V is TRBV14; no firm D call. CDR1 and CDR2 from the germline V gene are SGHDN and FVKESK. The length of the CDR3 is 17 residues. The V end lost 1 base, the J end lost 0 bases, and 13 bases lay between the germline ends. CDR3 region: CASSQGSTVHSNQPQHF. The CDR3 DNA is TGTGCCAGCAGCCAAGGCTCCACAGTCCATAGCAATCAGCCCCAGCATTTT.

The chain has TRBV5-1 and TRBJ2-1, with a possible D match to TRBD1 (5 bases). Germline V gene lookup returns CDR1 SGHRS and CDR2 YFSETQ. Trimming cost V 6 bases and J 4 bases, with 14 bases left between them. The CDR3 totals 14 residues. The CDR3 DNA reads TGCGCCAGCACTCTCTCAGGGATGTACAATGAGCAGTTCTTC. This codes for CASTLSGMYNEQFF.

CDR3 sequence (DNA): TGTGCCAGCAGTTTATCTAGGACGCGGGGAGAGCAGTACTTC. Translating gives CASSLSRTRGEQYF. This chain connects TRBV27 to TRBJ2-7; D is perhaps TRBD2 (6 bases). V lost 0 bases and J lost 7, with 13 bases in between. CDR1 MNHEY and CDR2 SMNVEV come from the germline V gene (reference sequence). This CDR3 has 14 residues.

CDR3 region: CASSSTGFSYEQYF. CDR3 nucleotide sequence: TGTGCCAGCAGCTCCACGGGTTTCTCCTACGAGCAGTACTTC. The gene calls are TRBV11-2 and TRBJ2-7; D unclear. V lost 4 bases to trimming and J lost 0 bases, with 10 bases between them. CDR1 SGHAT and CDR2 FQNNGV come from the germline V gene. The CDR3 extends over 14 amino acids.